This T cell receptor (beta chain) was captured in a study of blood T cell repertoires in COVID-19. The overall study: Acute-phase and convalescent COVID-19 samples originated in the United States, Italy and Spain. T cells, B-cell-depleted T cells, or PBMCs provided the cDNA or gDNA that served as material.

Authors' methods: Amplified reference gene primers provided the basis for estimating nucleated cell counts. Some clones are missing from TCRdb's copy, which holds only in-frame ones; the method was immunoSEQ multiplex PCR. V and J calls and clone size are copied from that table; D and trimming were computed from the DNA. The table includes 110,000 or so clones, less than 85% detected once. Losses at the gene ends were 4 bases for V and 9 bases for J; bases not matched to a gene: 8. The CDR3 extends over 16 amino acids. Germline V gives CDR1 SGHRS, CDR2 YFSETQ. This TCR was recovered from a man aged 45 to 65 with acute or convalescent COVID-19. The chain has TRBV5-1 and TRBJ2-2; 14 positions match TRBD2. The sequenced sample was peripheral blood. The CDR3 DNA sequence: TGCGCCAGCAGCCTAGGGACTAGCGGGAGCGGAAGGGAGCTGTTTTTT. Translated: CASSLGTSGSGRELFF.